This is a list of T cell receptor beta chains from one sample in a study of blood T cells in healthy people across ages. In TCRdb, the 5' RACE reads were re-called with MiXCR into one record per CDR3 protein. Among about 1,800,000 distinct CDR3 sequences listed, 28% were seen once. Sequenced: blood. The receptors here all came from a woman between 25 and 40 years old in good health. Both conserved end residues are part of each CDR3. The D gene is left open where the match is weak. Expanded clones get a size class; other rows say once, few or many, or leave the size out.

len: 16; d_gene: TRBD2; v_gene: TRBV7-2; abundance: once; j_gene: TRBJ2-5; CDR3aa: CTSSSNRPGGTETQYF; CDR3nt: TGTACCAGCAGCTCCAACCGCCCGGGGGGGACGGAGACCCAGTACTTC
len: 13; d_gene: NA; v_gene: TRBV6-1; abundance: NA; j_gene: TRBJ1-1; CDR3aa: CASSKEKFTEAFF; CDR3nt: TGTGCCAGCAGTAAGGAGAAATTCACTGAAGCTTTCTTT
len: 16; d_gene: NA; v_gene: TRBV20-1; abundance: NA; j_gene: TRBJ2-3; CDR3aa: CSARDPRGGLGDTQYF; CDR3nt: TGCAGTGCTAGAGACCCCAGAGGGGGTTTGGGAGATACGCAGTATTTT
len: 14; d_gene: TRBD1; v_gene: TRBV12-3/TRBV12-4; abundance: many; j_gene: TRBJ2-5; CDR3aa: CASTMTGAKETQYF; CDR3nt: TGTGCCAGCACCATGACAGGGGCCAAAGAGACCCAGTACTTC
len: 13; d_gene: TRBD2; v_gene: TRBV29-1; abundance: many; j_gene: TRBJ2-1; CDR3aa: CSATSGTYNEQFF; CDR3nt: TGCAGCGCGACTAGCGGGACGTACAATGAGCAGTTCTTC
len: 11; d_gene: NA; v_gene: TRBV20-1; abundance: NA; j_gene: TRBJ2-3; CDR3aa: CGVRGTDTQYF; CDR3nt: TGCGGTGTACGGGGCACAGATACGCAGTATTTT
len: 14; d_gene: NA; v_gene: TRBV29-1; abundance: many; j_gene: TRBJ2-1; CDR3aa: CSVVGLLRGDEQFF; CDR3nt: TGCAGCGTTGTAGGGCTGCTACGTGGGGATGAGCAGTTCTTC
len: 15; d_gene: NA; v_gene: TRBV6-2/TRBV6-3; abundance: few; j_gene: TRBJ2-3; CDR3aa: CASSYRGAQTDTQYF; CDR3nt: TGTGCCAGCAGTTACAGGGGAGCTCAAACAGATACGCAGTATTTT
len: 15; d_gene: NA; v_gene: TRBV11-2; abundance: few; j_gene: TRBJ2-3; CDR3aa: CASRKVGFGTDTQYF; CDR3nt: TGTGCCAGCAGGAAAGTCGGATTCGGCACAGATACGCAGTATTTT
len: 13; d_gene: NA; v_gene: TRBV25-1; abundance: many; j_gene: TRBJ2-5; CDR3aa: CASRVGGRETQYF; CDR3nt: TGTGCCAGCAGAGTAGGGGGGCGAGAGACCCAGTACTTC
len: 13; d_gene: NA; v_gene: TRBV28; abundance: NA; j_gene: TRBJ1-1; CDR3aa: CASSYSLSTEAFF; CDR3nt: TGTGCCAGCAGTTACTCCCTTTCGACTGAAGCTTTCTTT
len: 16; d_gene: NA; v_gene: TRBV6-1; abundance: NA; j_gene: TRBJ2-3; CDR3aa: CASSVPAPRDTDTQYF; CDR3nt: TGTGCCAGCAGTGTCCCCGCCCCTCGGGACACAGATACGCAGTATTTT
len: 14; d_gene: NA; v_gene: TRBV5-5; abundance: many; j_gene: TRBJ1-1; CDR3aa: CASSPEGGNTEAFF; CDR3nt: TGTGCCAGCAGCCCAGAAGGGGGAAACACTGAAGCTTTCTTT
len: 13; d_gene: NA; v_gene: TRBV10-3; abundance: many; j_gene: TRBJ2-7; CDR3aa: CAISAGGAYEQYF; CDR3nt: TGTGCCATCAGTGCTGGGGGGGCGTACGAGCAGTACTTC
len: 16; d_gene: NA; v_gene: TRBV11-2; abundance: few; j_gene: TRBJ1-1; CDR3aa: CASSSFLTGLNTEAFF; CDR3nt: TGTGCCAGCAGCTCCTTCCTCACCGGGTTGAACACTGAAGCTTTCTTT
len: 14; d_gene: NA; v_gene: TRBV12-3/TRBV12-4; abundance: many; j_gene: TRBJ2-5; CDR3aa: CASSDTGAGETQYF; CDR3nt: TGTGCCAGCAGCGACACGGGGGCGGGGGAGACCCAGTACTTC
len: 15; d_gene: TRBD2; v_gene: TRBV5-1; abundance: NA; j_gene: TRBJ2-1; CDR3aa: CASSLVAGGLHEQFF; CDR3nt: TGCGCCAGCAGCTTGGTGGCGGGAGGTTTGCACGAGCAGTTCTTC
len: 13; d_gene: NA; v_gene: TRBV20-1; abundance: many; j_gene: TRBJ2-7; CDR3aa: CSARVGALAEQYF; CDR3nt: TGCAGTGCTAGAGTGGGGGCGCTTGCCGAGCAGTACTTC
len: 15; d_gene: NA; v_gene: TRBV9; abundance: NA; j_gene: TRBJ2-7; CDR3aa: CASGEGEVNSYEQYF; CDR3nt: TGTGCCAGCGGCGAGGGGGAGGTTAACTCCTACGAGCAGTACTTC
len: 14; d_gene: TRBD1; v_gene: TRBV7-2; abundance: many; j_gene: TRBJ2-7; CDR3aa: CASSVWQGAEEQYF; CDR3nt: TGTGCCAGCAGCGTGTGGCAGGGGGCGGAGGAGCAGTACTTC
len: 12; d_gene: NA; v_gene: TRBV20-1; abundance: few; j_gene: TRBJ1-6; CDR3aa: CSAYRANSPLHF; CDR3nt: TGCAGTGCTTACAGGGCAAATTCACCCCTCCACTTT
len: 15; d_gene: NA; v_gene: TRBV7-8; abundance: few; j_gene: TRBJ1-2; CDR3aa: CASSSPGGGDYGYTF; CDR3nt: TGTGCCAGCAGCTCGCCCGGTGGGGGTGACTATGGCTACACCTTC
len: 16; d_gene: TRBD2; v_gene: TRBV3-1; abundance: few; j_gene: TRBJ2-7; CDR3aa: CASSQAWTSKGYEQYF; CDR3nt: TGTGCCAGCAGCCAAGCCTGGACTAGTAAGGGCTACGAGCAGTACTTC
len: 13; d_gene: NA; v_gene: TRBV7-2; abundance: many; j_gene: TRBJ2-5; CDR3aa: CASSGDLVETQYF; CDR3nt: TGTGCCAGCAGCGGAGACTTGGTGGAGACCCAGTACTTC
len: 15; d_gene: TRBD2; v_gene: TRBV24-1; abundance: NA; j_gene: TRBJ2-5; CDR3aa: CATSAPGLAGETQYF; CDR3nt: TGTGCCACCAGTGCACCGGGACTAGCGGGAGAGACCCAGTACTTC
len: 15; d_gene: TRBD2; v_gene: TRBV10-3; abundance: NA; j_gene: TRBJ2-1; CDR3aa: CAISEWVAGQETQFF; CDR3nt: TGTGCCATCAGTGAGTGGGTAGCGGGACAAGAGACCCAGTTCTTC
len: 14; d_gene: NA; v_gene: TRBV11-2; abundance: few; j_gene: TRBJ2-7; CDR3aa: CASSLGRFFYEQYF; CDR3nt: TGTGCCAGCAGCTTAGGACGGTTCTTCTACGAGCAGTACTTC
len: 13; d_gene: NA; v_gene: TRBV7-6; abundance: many; j_gene: TRBJ2-1; CDR3aa: CASSIDSPREQFF; CDR3nt: TGTGCCAGCAGCATCGACTCCCCCCGGGAGCAGTTCTTC
len: 14; d_gene: NA; v_gene: TRBV4-2; abundance: NA; j_gene: TRBJ2-7; CDR3aa: CASSQPQGNYEQYF; CDR3nt: TGTGCCAGCAGCCAGCCACAGGGTAACTACGAGCAGTACTTC